This T cell receptor (beta chain) is drawn from a study of Ad26.COV2.S vaccination and SARS-CoV-2 variants (dated by TCRdb to the early 2020s). Concerning the study at large: Vaccine-arm donors were drawn from COV1001, a multicentre, randomized, double-blind, placebo-controlled phase I-IIa trial of Ad26.COV2.S in healthy adults. Dosing of Ad26.COV2.S was intramuscular, at either 5x10^10 or 1x10^11 viral particles, delivered as one shot or as two shots spaced 56 days apart. TCRbeta repertoire sequencing was used to assess the specificity and breadth of SARS-CoV-2-reactive T cell receptors after Ad26.COV2.S vaccination. The TCR-sequenced set comprised approximately 32 samples: some 20 Ad26.COV2.S vaccine recipients, 5 placebo recipients and 8 SARS-CoV-2 convalescent individuals. Trial participants were randomized into five groups of five, in which low-dose or high-dose Ad26.COV2.S was given once or twice, or placebo was given on both occasions. Throughout the experiments and outcome assessment, investigators stayed blinded to trial group allocation. Study-level results and caveats: According to the authors, total T cell responses may have been underestimated by the TCR breadth and depth analyses. Compared with placebo recipients, Ad26.COV2.S recipients showed higher spike-specific TCR breadth (P = 0.0014). The study lacked the statistical power to compare responses across vaccine doses or regimens. Non-spike TCR breadth was comparable between vaccine and placebo recipients, consistent with the vaccine containing only spike. After vaccination, substantial breadth of spike-specific CD8+ and CD4+ T cell responses was reported.

The CDR3 has 18 amino acids, counting the end cysteine and phenylalanine. Here the CDR3 DNA is all that survives: 54 bases in frame from base 1. In the germline V gene (reference sequence), CDR1 corresponds to GTSNPN and CDR2 to SVGIG. V lost 3 bases and J lost 3 bases, and the count of bases not matched to a germline gene is 11. The immunoSEQ Assay was used to sequence TCRbeta CDR3 regions. After extraction, genomic DNA underwent amplification by bias-controlled multiplex PCR, followed by high-throughput sequencing. On the study's bioinformatics: To quantify the absolute abundance of every unique TCRbeta CDR3 region, sequences were collapsed and filtered. T cell fraction was estimated by normalizing TCRbeta template counts to usable DNA, which was measured by amplifying reference genes present in all nucleated cells. Repertoire TCRs were annotated as SARS-CoV-2-specific when V gene, CDR3 amino acid sequence and J gene were exactly matched to a known reactive TCR set. MIRA supplied the reference SARS-CoV-2 TCR set, which was filtered for enrichment in COVID-19-positive ImmuneCODE repertoires so that public or cross-reactive TCRs were removed. Drawing on the MIRA antigens, annotated TCRs were analysed further at the level of specific ORF or position within ORF. Breadth was defined as the number of annotated unique rearrangements divided by the total number of unique productive rearrangements, and depth was defined as the summed frequency of the annotated unique rearrangements. Two-sided Wilcoxon rank-sum tests were used to compare TCR breadth between groups. The table was pulled from immuneACCESS by TCRdb, which kept in-frame rearrangements only. Such tables lose some clones; where checked, under half of the loss comes from unresolved V genes, and the rest has no known cause. V, J and clone size are those of that table, while D and trimming were read from the DNA. Across this sample there are about 680,000 clones, with about 90% seen only once. Of the sample, about 1.5% falls within the top ten clones.

This clone was seen just once. Which antigen it targets is not known. Base qualities are not recorded, but no much larger clone differs from it by a single base. The treatment or condition label for this specimen denotes: about 20 received Ad26.COV2.S at low or high dose, single or two shots; about 5 received placebo; per-sample allocation not given. For vaccine and placebo recipients, repertoires were sequenced using samples collected on day 63 after the first injection. Cohort 1b enrolled about two dozen adults aged 18-55 years at a single site in Boston, USA, between 29 July and 7 August 2020. Ad26.COV2.S was a replication-incompetent adenovirus type 26 vector that expressed a prefusion-stabilized SARS-CoV-2 spike protein derived from the original Wuhan strain.

The starting material was peripheral blood, obtained in a trial of Ad26.COV2.S vaccine versus placebo. The sequence derives from a person between 18 and 60 years old who received the Ad26.COV2.S COVID-19 vaccine or a placebo. Recombination joined TRBV30 with TRBJ1-4, and TRBD1 aligns with 12 junction nucleotides. The CDR3 region has the sequence CAWSRRRDRGLANEKLFF. At the DNA level, the sequence is TGTGCCTGGAGCAGACGCCGGGACAGGGGGCTGGCTAATGAAAAACTGTTTTTT. Beyond the CDR3, the reference TRBV30 and TRBJ1-4 genes provide the residues; the full variable domain reads: SQTIHQWPATLVQPVGSPLSLECTVEGTSNPNLYWYRQAAGRGLQLLFYSVGIGQISSEVPQNLSASRPQDRQFILSSKKLLLSDSGFYLCAWSRRRDRGLANEKLFFGSGTQLSVL.